These T cell receptor beta chains were read from a single sample in a study of T cells in tumors after PD-1 blockade. Assay used: immunoSEQ multiplex PCR; TCRdb lists only in-frame clones, some missing. The sample lists 45,000 to 60,000 clones, 65% to 85% occurring once. This sample comprised PBMCs, obtained before anti-PD-1 treatment. Every receptor here comes from a human donor with basal cell carcinoma. CDR3s include the opening cysteine and the closing phenylalanine or tryptophan. Fields, in order: J gene, V gene, clone size, D gene, CDR3 protein, CDR3 DNA. The D gene is left open where the match is weak. The size field is filled for only some rows; it gives once, few, many or a size class.

>TRBJ2-1|TRBV3-1/TRBV3-2|NA|NA
CASSYWATDNEQFF
TGTGCCAGCAGCTATTGGGCCACCGACAATGAGCAGTTCTTC
>TRBJ1-6|TRBV7-6|NA|TRBD1
CASSRDREGNSPLHF
TGTGCCAGCAGCCGCGACAGGGAGGGAAATTCACCCCTCCACTTT
>TRBJ1-1|TRBV6-2/TRBV6-3|NA|NA
CASSLGWGSHF
TGTGCCAGCAGTTTGGGTTGGGGGAGCCACTTT
>TRBJ2-7|TRBV27|NA|TRBD2
CASRRLSLAAGESYEQYF
TGTGCCAGCAGGAGGCTCTCGTTGGCGGCGGGGGAATCCTACGAGCAGTACTTC
>TRBJ2-6|TRBV7-9|NA|NA
CASSLGGAGANVLTF
TGTGCCAGCAGCTTAGGGGGTGCTGGGGCCAACGTCCTGACTTTC
>TRBJ2-1|TRBV7-9|NA|NA
CASSLATASSYNEQFF
TGTGCCAGCAGCTTAGCTACAGCGAGCTCCTACAATGAGCAGTTCTTC
>TRBJ2-7|TRBV30|NA|TRBD1
CAWKPPGGYEQYF
TGTGCCTGGAAACCCCCAGGGGGCTACGAGCAGTACTTC
>TRBJ1-1|TRBV9|NA|TRBD1
CASSVGDSSRRDTEAFF
TGTGCCAGCAGCGTAGGGGACAGCTCCCGAAGGGACACTGAAGCTTTCTTT
>TRBJ2-5|TRBV6-6|once|TRBD1
CASSYLQGVQETQYF
TGTGCCAGCAGTTACCTACAGGGGGTCCAAGAGACCCAGTACTTC
>TRBJ2-2|TRBV6-2/TRBV6-3|NA|NA
CASSYPKWGQNTGELFF
TGTGCCAGCAGCTATCCGAAATGGGGACAAAACACCGGGGAGCTGTTTTTT
>TRBJ1-1|TRBV6-6|NA|NA
CASSMGTGRGTEAFF
TGTGCCAGCAGCATGGGGACGGGAAGGGGGACTGAAGCTTTCTTT
>TRBJ2-6|TRBV4-2|NA|TRBD1
CASSLEQGSGANVLTF
TGTGCCAGCAGCCTGGAACAGGGGTCTGGGGCCAACGTCCTGACTTTC
>TRBJ2-7|TRBV7-2|NA|TRBD1
CASSQGALSYEQYF
TGTGCCAGCAGCCAGGGGGCACTATCCTACGAGCAGTACTTC
>TRBJ1-6|TRBV15|NA|NA
CATSRDYSSSYNSPLHF
TGTGCCACCAGCAGAGATTACAGTAGCTCCTATAATTCACCCCTCCACTTT
>TRBJ1-5|TRBV6-6|NA|NA
CASSYSKDQPQHF
TGTGCCAGCAGTTACTCGAAGGATCAGCCCCAGCATTTT
>TRBJ1-1|TRBV7-9|NA|NA
CASSLGKTEAFF
TGTGCCAGCAGCTTGGGGAAAACTGAAGCTTTCTTT
>TRBJ1-3|TRBV10-3|NA|NA
CAINPGGSFSGNTIYF
TGTGCCATCAACCCCGGGGGTTCCTTCTCTGGAAACACCATATATTTT
>TRBJ2-5|TRBV10-3|NA|TRBD2
CAISLSGGGQETQYF
TGTGCCATCAGTCTCTCGGGGGGGGGTCAAGAGACCCAGTACTTC
>TRBJ2-3|TRBV10-1|NA|NA
CASSEEGSYTDTQYF
TGCGCCAGCAGTGAGGAGGGGAGTTACACAGATACGCAGTATTTT
>TRBJ2-7|TRBV10-1|NA|TRBD1
CASRGTGHSRYEQYF
TGCGCCAGCAGGGGGACAGGGCACAGCAGATACGAGCAGTACTTC
>TRBJ2-3|TRBV3-1/TRBV3-2|once|TRBD2
CASSQDRAGGRREDTQYF
TGTGCCAGCAGCCAAGACCGAGCGGGGGGGCGGAGGGAAGATACGCAGTATTTT
>TRBJ1-3|TRBV5-6|NA|NA
CASSLTDSGNTIYF
TGTGCCAGCAGCTTGACAGATTCTGGAAACACCATATATTTT
>TRBJ2-5|TRBV4-2|once|NA
CASSPPGSSETQYF
TGTGCCAGCAGCCCACCCGGCAGCTCCGAGACCCAGTACTTC
>TRBJ2-3|TRBV5-1|NA|TRBD2
CASSRSGGASISTDTQYF
TGCGCCAGTAGCCGGAGCGGGGGGGCGAGTATTAGCACAGATACGCAGTATTTT
>TRBJ2-3|TRBV5-1|NA|NA
CASSSPGHTDTQYF
TGCGCCAGCAGCTCTCCGGGACACACAGATACGCAGTATTTT
>TRBJ1-1|TRBV7-9|NA|TRBD1
CASKGQLNTEAFF
TGTGCCAGCAAGGGACAGTTGAACACTGAAGCTTTCTTT
>TRBJ2-6|TRBV15|NA|TRBD1
CATSTGTGGFSGANVLTF
TGTGCCACCAGCACCGGGACAGGGGGATTCTCTGGGGCCAACGTCCTGACTTTC
>TRBJ1-3|TRBV5-1|NA|NA
CASQVVGDSGNTIYF
TGCGCCAGCCAAGTAGTCGGGGACTCTGGAAACACCATATATTTT
>TRBJ1-1|TRBV3-1/TRBV3-2|NA|NA
CASSQELSTEAFF
TGTGCCAGCAGCCAAGAATTGAGCACTGAAGCTTTCTTT
>TRBJ2-7|TRBV19|NA|NA
CASSPKTAGVLYEQYF
TGTGCCAGTAGTCCAAAAACCGCCGGGGTCCTATACGAGCAGTACTTC
>TRBJ2-7|TRBV21-1|NA|NA
CASSKGTEDYEQYF
TGTGCCAGCAGCAAAGGGACGGAAGACTACGAGCAGTACTTC
>TRBJ1-2|TRBV13|NA|NA
CASSPGDGYTF
TGTGCCAGCAGCCCCGGGGATGGCTACACCTTC
>TRBJ2-3|TRBV9|NA|NA
CASSVFSGGGRTDTQYF
TGTGCCAGCAGCGTATTCTCTGGGGGGGGCCGAACAGATACGCAGTATTTT
>TRBJ1-2|TRBV27|NA|NA
CASRGPGAGKFGYTF
TGTGCCAGCAGGGGACCGGGGGCAGGGAAGTTTGGCTACACCTTC
>TRBJ2-2|TRBV5-4|NA|NA
CASSLLDTTGELFF
TGTGCCAGCAGCTTGTTGGACACCACCGGGGAGCTGTTTTTT
>TRBJ1-3|TRBV4-1|NA|NA
CASSHLGQFESGNTIYF
TGCGCCAGCAGCCACCTAGGACAGTTTGAGTCTGGAAACACCATATATTTT
>TRBJ2-1|TRBV3-1/TRBV3-2|NA|NA
CASSHWSGDNEQFF
TGTGCCAGCAGCCATTGGTCAGGGGACAATGAGCAGTTCTTC
>TRBJ2-1|TRBV5-1|once|NA
CASSLDGPGNEQFF
TGCGCCAGCAGCTTGGACGGACCGGGGAATGAGCAGTTCTTC
>TRBJ1-4|TRBV27|NA|NA
CASRPGQSSATNEKLFF
TGTGCCAGTCGTCCTGGGCAGAGCTCCGCAACTAATGAAAAACTGTTTTTT
>TRBJ1-1|TRBV4-1|NA|NA
CASSQVRAGRPEAFF
TGCGCCAGCAGCCAAGTTCGGGCAGGCCGACCTGAAGCTTTCTTT
>TRBJ2-7|TRBV7-9|NA|NA
CASSPLWGSYEQYF
TGTGCCAGCAGCCCCCTCTGGGGCTCCTACGAGCAGTACTTC
>TRBJ2-7|TRBV5-8|NA|NA
CASSWAGTSYEQYF
TGTGCCAGCAGCTGGGCAGGGACCTCCTACGAGCAGTACTTC
>TRBJ1-6|TRBV19|few|NA
CASSGQSNNSPLHF
TGTGCCAGCTCTGGACAGAGCAATAATTCACCCCTCCACTTT
>TRBJ2-1|TRBV5-8|NA|TRBD2
CASSLASGGAYNEQFF
TGTGCCAGCAGCTTGGCTAGCGGGGGGGCCTACAATGAGCAGTTCTTC
>TRBJ1-3|TRBV19|NA|NA
CASSPGINTIYF
TGTGCCAGTTCTCCTGGTATAAACACCATATATTTT
>TRBJ2-1|TRBV6-5|NA|NA
CASSFFRGGSYNEQFF
TGTGCCAGCAGTTTCTTCAGGGGCGGATCCTACAATGAGCAGTTCTTC
>TRBJ1-1|TRBV18|once|NA
CASSPQGGTEAFF
TGTGCCAGCTCACCACAGGGTGGCACTGAAGCTTTCTTT
>TRBJ2-1|TRBV7-9|NA|NA
CASSLATLVWNEQFF
TGTGCCAGCAGCTTGGCAACACTAGTTTGGAATGAGCAGTTCTTC
>TRBJ1-6|TRBV3-1/TRBV3-2|few|NA
CASSQSTVYNSPLHF
TGTGCCAGCAGTCAGTCGACAGTCTATAATTCACCCCTCCACTTT
>TRBJ1-1|TRBV2|NA|TRBD1
CASRSGQGAGNTEAFF
TGTGCCAGCAGGTCCGGACAGGGGGCCGGGAACACTGAAGCTTTCTTT
>TRBJ2-3|TRBV2|NA|NA
CASSDGVQADTQYF
TGTGCCAGCAGCGACGGCGTCCAGGCAGATACGCAGTATTTT
>TRBJ1-2|TRBV28|NA|NA
CASSLYLNYGYTF
TGTGCCAGCAGTTTATATCTTAACTATGGCTACACCTTC
>TRBJ1-6|TRBV7-2|NA|TRBD1
CASSAPGGFGNSPLHF
TGTGCCAGCAGCGCGCCAGGGGGCTTTGGTAATTCACCCCTCCACTTT
>TRBJ1-1|TRBV10-1|NA|TRBD1
CASSATGQANTEAFF
TGCGCCAGCAGCGCTACCGGACAGGCGAACACTGAAGCTTTCTTT